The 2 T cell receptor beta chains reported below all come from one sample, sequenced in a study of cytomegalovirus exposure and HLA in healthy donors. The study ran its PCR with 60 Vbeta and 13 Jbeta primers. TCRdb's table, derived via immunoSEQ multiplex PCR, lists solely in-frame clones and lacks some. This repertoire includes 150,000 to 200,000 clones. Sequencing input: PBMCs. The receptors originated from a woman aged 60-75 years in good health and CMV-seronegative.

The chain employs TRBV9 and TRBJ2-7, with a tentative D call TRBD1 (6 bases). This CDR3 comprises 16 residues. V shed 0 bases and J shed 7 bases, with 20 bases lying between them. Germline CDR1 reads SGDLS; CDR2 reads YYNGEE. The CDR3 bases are TGTGCCAGCAGCGTAGGAATCGGACAGCCCTACGGGGAGCAGTACTTC. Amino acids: CASSVGIGQPYGEQYF.

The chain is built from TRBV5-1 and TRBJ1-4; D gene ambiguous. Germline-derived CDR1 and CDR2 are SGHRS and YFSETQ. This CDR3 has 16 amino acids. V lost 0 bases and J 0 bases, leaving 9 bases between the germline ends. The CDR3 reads CASSLEADATNEKLFF. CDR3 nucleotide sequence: TGCGCCAGCAGCTTGGAGGCGGATGCAACTAATGAAAAACTGTTTTTT.